This passage covers 21 T cell receptor beta chains from one sample sequenced in a study of T cell repertoires in cytomegalovirus infection (dated by TCRdb to between 2018 and 2021). This sample was sequenced with an Illumina HiSeq 1500. TCRdb itself trimmed the public reads at Q25 with fastp, ran MiXCR and retained productive beta chains. When rows share a CDR3 protein, they turn into one entry using the most common DNA and genes. This sample lists hundreds of thousands of distinct CDR3 sequences; just under 30% were detected once. 20% of the sample belongs to the ten largest clones. These receptors have no known antigen. According to the study, the label for this sample's treatment or condition signals: in vitro stimulation with specific CMV peptide epitopes to enrich CMV-specific T cells. The sample here was cultured PBMCs, taken from culture after CMV antigen stimulation. These receptors were taken from a human donor in good health (CMV status not recorded). Some clones in this sample may be carry-over from other donors' samples.

This clonotype has a count of ten or more. CDR3 sequence reads: CASSSPTGTFGNQPQHF. The CDR3 coding sequence is TGTGCCAGCAGCTCTCCGACAGGGACGTTTGGCAATCAGCCCCAGCATTTT. The chain joins TRBV7-2 to TRBJ1-5; 7 bases are shared with TRBD1. Germline-derived CDR1 and CDR2 are SGHTA and FQGNSA. V trimming: 4 bases; J trimming: 2 bases; junction bases outside the gene matches: 11. The CDR3 is 17 amino acids.

The V and J genes are TRBV5-5 and TRBJ1-5; 7 nucleotides agree with TRBD1. From germline, CDR1 is SGHKS and CDR2 YYEKEE (reference sequence). Trimming cost V 0 bases and J 6 bases; bases outside gene matches: 9. This CDR3 contains 16 residues. CDR3 in DNA: TGTGCCAGCAGCTTGGAACAAGGGGGCTTCGGTCAGCCCCAGCATTTT. It translates to CASSLEQGGFGQPQHF.

This clonotype was seen a handful of times. This sequence joins TRBV19 and TRBJ1-5; D not certain. The CDR3 extends over 15 amino acids. Germline CDR1 reads LNHDA; CDR2 reads SQIVND (reference sequence). V dropped 5 bases and J dropped 0 bases, with 11 bases sitting between them. CDR3 DNA: TGTGCCAGTAGTTTTGGACTGTATAGCAATCAGCCCCAGCATTTT. Its translation is CASSFGLYSNQPQHF.

The chain joins TRBV18 to TRBJ1-5; tentatively, D is TRBD1 (5 bases). V gave up 4 bases and J gave up 0 bases, with 13 bases separating them. Germline CDR1 KGHSH, CDR2 LQKENI. This CDR3 region has 16 residues. CDR3 region: CASSRDGWVSNQPQHF. CDR3 DNA sequence: TGTGCCAGCTCACGGGACGGATGGGTTAGCAATCAGCCCCAGCATTTT.

The chain employs TRBV7-2 and TRBJ2-3, with D perhaps being TRBD1 or TRBD2 (5 bases each). The CDR3 runs 15 residues. Germline lookup yields CDR1 SGHTA and CDR2 FQGNSA. Trimming took 5 bases from V and 2 from J, leaving 14 bases between them. CDR3 region: CASSPIGTDTDTQYF. The CDR3 DNA reads as TGTGCCAGCAGCCCGATTGGGACCGACACAGATACGCAGTATTTT.

This clonotype was counted a few times. V gene TRBV6-2 or TRBV6-3 combines with J gene TRBJ2-7, with D possibly TRBD1 on 6 matching bases. The CDR3 is 15 residues long. Germline loops: CDR1 MNHEY, CDR2 SVGEGT. Trimming stripped 4 bases from V and 5 bases from J, with 18 bases between. This CDR3 is CASSSPNRAGHEQYF. CDR3 sequence (DNA): TGTGCCAGCAGTTCTCCCAACAGGGCCGGGCACGAGCAGTACTTC.

This clonotype was seen a few times. This sequence joins TRBV7-3 and TRBJ2-2, with a tentative D call TRBD1 (5 bases). The V end was cut by 5 bases, the J end by 0 bases, with 10 bases between. Germline V gene lookup returns CDR1 SGHTA and CDR2 FQGTGA. The CDR3 is 15 residues long. In nucleotides, the CDR3 is TGTGCCAGCAGCCCAGGGATCGCGAACACCGGGGAGCTGTTTTTT. Translated: CASSPGIANTGELFF.

This clonotype was observed a handful of times. CDR3 loop: CASSYETNSYNEQFF. The CDR3 nucleotides read TGTGCCAGCAGTTACGAGACTAACTCCTACAATGAGCAGTTCTTC. The chain combines TRBV6-6 with TRBJ2-1; tentative D call: TRBD2 (5 bases). The V gene lost 2 bases and the J gene lost 0 bases, with 8 bases spanning the gap. CDR3 length: 15 residues. CDR1 and CDR2 from the germline V gene are MNHNY and SVGAGI (reference sequence).

The gene calls are TRBV7-9 and TRBJ1-1, with D possibly being TRBD1 (5 bases). The CDR3 has 15 residues. Germline lookup yields CDR1 SEHNR and CDR2 FQNEAQ (reference sequence). V was cut by 3 bases and J by 5 bases, with 16 bases left in between. The CDR3 sequence: CASSFYRGGLTEAFF. The DNA of the CDR3 is TGTGCCAGCAGCTTTTACCGTGGGGGGTTGACTGAAGCTTTCTTT.

At least ten counts were recorded for this clonotype. The rearrangement uses TRBV11-3 and TRBJ1-3; D gene uncertain. This CDR3 region has 13 residues. Germline values: CDR1 SGHNT, CDR2 YENEEA. Between the trimmed V and J ends, which lost 5 bases and 7 bases, there was a span of 12 bases. The CDR3 reads CASSLNAGNTIYF. Here the CDR3 DNA reads TGTGCCAGCAGCCTCAATGCGGGGAACACCATATATTTT. The entire variable domain, with the rest obtained from reference TRBV11-3 and TRBJ1-3, is as follows: EAGVVQSPRYKIIEKKQPVAFWCNPISGHNTLYWYLQNLGQGPELLIRYENEEAVDDSQLPKDRFSAERLKGVDSTLKIQPAELGDSAVYLCASSLNAGNTIYFGEGSWLTVV.

The sample holds a few counts of this clonotype. The rearrangement links TRBV5-1 to TRBJ2-7, with a weak D call TRBD2 (6 bases). V lost 7 bases, J lost 4 bases, and 18 bases lay in between. This CDR3 spans 14 amino acids. The germline gives CDR1 SGHRS, CDR2 YFSETQ. Here the CDR3 DNA reads TGCGCCAGCGGGCTAGGGGACTCAAGATACGAGCAGTACTTC. Its protein is CASGLGDSRYEQYF.

V gene TRBV7-2 combines with J gene TRBJ2-2, with D possibly TRBD2 on 6 matching bases. The germline V and J ends were trimmed by 5 bases and 3 bases, with 13 bases remaining between them. The CDR3 consists of 15 residues. Germline assignment: CDR1 SGHTA and CDR2 FQGNSA. This CDR3 reads CASSQGGAYTGELFF. As DNA, the CDR3 is TGTGCCAGCAGCCAGGGCGGGGCTTACACCGGGGAGCTGTTTTTT.

This chain uses TRBV11-2 with TRBJ2-3; 7 nucleotides match TRBD2. Germline CDR1 is SGHAT and CDR2 is FQNNGV. Germline trimming cut 1 base from V and 3 bases from J; bases unmatched to any gene: 10. This CDR3 comprises 17 residues. CDR3 sequence reads: CASSLGLRVGGTDTQYF. The CDR3 DNA reads as TGTGCCAGCAGCTTAGGTCTCCGGGTCGGGGGGACAGATACGCAGTATTTT. The full variable domain, its missing parts supplied by reference TRBV11-2 and TRBJ2-3, is EAGVAQSPRYKIIEKRQSVAFWCNPISGHATLYWYQQILGQGPKLLIQFQNNGVVDDSQLPKDRFSAERLKGVDSTLKIQPAKLEDSAVYLCASSLGLRVGGTDTQYFGPGTRLTVL.

The chain has TRBV12-3 or TRBV12-4 and TRBJ1-2; no clear D. Trimming removed 6 bases from V and 8 bases from J, with 16 bases in between. This CDR3 is built from 13 residues. The CDR3 DNA sequence: TGTGCCAGCAGCCCCCGGCTGCGCAGCGGCTACACCTTC. Protein product: CASSPRLRSGYTF.

This clonotype was recorded at least ten times. The chain uses TRBV11-1 and TRBJ1-5; no firm D call. The germline V gene encodes CDR1 SGHAT and CDR2 FQDESV (reference sequence). V was cut by 6 bases and J by 5 bases, with 17 bases left in between. The CDR3 has 15 amino acids. CDR3 DNA: TGTGCCAGCAGTCAAAAAGGACGGGAAGATCAGCCCCAGCATTTT. As protein: CASSQKGREDQPQHF.

In its sample, this clonotype was seen many times. The chain combines TRBV7-3 with TRBJ2-3, with D maybe TRBD2 (7 bases). Germline V CDR1 and CDR2: SGHTA, FQGTGA. The CDR3 has 16 amino acids. V lost 4 bases and J 4 bases, leaving 18 bases between the germline ends. In nucleotides, the CDR3 is TGTGCCAGCAGCTCAAAGGGGGGGATAGGGGCAGATACGCAGTATTTT. Protein: CASSSKGGIGADTQYF.

This clonotype was found a few times. V is TRBV25-1 and J is TRBJ1-2, with 7 bases aligning to TRBD1. The CDR3 sequence is 15 residues long. Per germline, CDR1 MGHDK and CDR2 SYGVNS. The V gene end was trimmed by 4 bases and the J gene end by 8 bases; junction bases not matched to a gene: 13. The DNA for the CDR3 is TGTGCCAGCAGTGGGCCGCTTAGACAGGGAATCGGCTACACCTTC. Encoded protein: CASSGPLRQGIGYTF.

The chain combines TRBV25-1 with TRBJ2-1; 7 bases are shared with TRBD2. Germline V gene data show CDR1 as MGHDK and CDR2 as SYGVNS. The CDR3 extends over 16 amino acids. V trimming: 3 bases; J trimming: 0 bases; junction bases outside the gene matches: 5. The CDR3 sequence is CASSDSGGSSYNEQFF. CDR3 sequence (DNA): TGTGCCAGCAGTGACTCTGGCGGGAGCTCCTACAATGAGCAGTTCTTC.

V and J are TRBV6-5 and TRBJ1-6, with 8 bases identical to TRBD1. Germline V gene sequence: CDR1 MNHEY, CDR2 SVGAGI. The CDR3 has 18 amino acids. The trim removed 0 bases at V and 3 bases at J, leaving 7 bases unmatched. The DNA for the CDR3 is TGTGCCAGCAGTTACTCATATGGACAGGGCGTCTATAATTCACCCCTCCACTTT. Its translation: CASSYSYGQGVYNSPLHF.

The genes are TRBV7-9 and TRBJ2-4; 8 bases fit TRBD1. V lost 1 base and J lost 7; bases outside the gene matches: 6. The CDR3 sequence is 15 residues long. Germline assignment: CDR1 SEHNR and CDR2 FQNEAQ (reference sequence). This CDR3 is CASSLEARQGNIQYF. CDR3 DNA: TGTGCCAGCAGCTTAGAGGCGAGACAGGGGAACATTCAGTACTTC.

This clonotype has a handful of counts. J is TRBJ2-5 and V is TRBV4-1; possibly TRBD1 for D (5 bases). Germline V gene sequence: CDR1 MGHRA, CDR2 YSYEKL. CDR3 length equals 15 residues. With 0 bases removed from V and 7 bases from J, the gap between germline ends came to 15 bases. The CDR3 DNA is TGCGCCAGCAGCCAAGACCGTCAGGGCGCTGGGACCCAGTACTTC. Protein product: CASSQDRQGAGTQYF.